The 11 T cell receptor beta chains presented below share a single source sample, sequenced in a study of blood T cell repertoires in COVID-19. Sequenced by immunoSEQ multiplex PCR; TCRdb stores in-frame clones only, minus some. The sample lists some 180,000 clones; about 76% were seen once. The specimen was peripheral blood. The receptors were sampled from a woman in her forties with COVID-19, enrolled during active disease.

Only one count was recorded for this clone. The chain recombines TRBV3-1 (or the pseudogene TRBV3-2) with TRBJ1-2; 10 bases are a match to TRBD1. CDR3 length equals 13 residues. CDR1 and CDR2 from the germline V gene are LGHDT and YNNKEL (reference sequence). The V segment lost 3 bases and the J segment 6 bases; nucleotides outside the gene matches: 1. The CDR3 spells CASSHGQGDGYTF. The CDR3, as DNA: TGTGCCAGCAGCCATGGACAGGGGGATGGCTACACCTTC.

As DNA, the CDR3 is TGTGCCAGCAGCTCTGGGCAGGGGAGCACCGGGGAGCTGTTTTTT. Protein product: CASSSGQGSTGELFF. The chain recombines TRBV5-8 with TRBJ2-2, with a possible D match to TRBD1 (6 bases). The V gene's germline CDR1 is SGHTS and CDR2 YDEGEE. The CDR3 runs to 15 residues. V lost 3 bases and J lost 4, with 13 bases in between. The variable domain in full, completed from reference TRBV5-8 and TRBJ2-2, reads EAGVTQSPTHLIKTRGQQATLRCSPISGHTSVYWYQQALGLGLQFLLWYDEGEERNRGNFPPRFSGRQFPNYSSELNVNALELEDSALYLCASSSGQGSTGELFFGEGSRLTVL.

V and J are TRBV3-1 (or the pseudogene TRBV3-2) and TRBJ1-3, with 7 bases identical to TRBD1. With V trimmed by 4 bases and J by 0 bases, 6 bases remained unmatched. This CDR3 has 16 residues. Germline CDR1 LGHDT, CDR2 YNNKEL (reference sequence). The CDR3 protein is CASSRRDSYSGNTIYF. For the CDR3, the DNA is TGTGCCAGCAGCCGCCGGGACAGCTACTCTGGAAACACCATATATTTT.

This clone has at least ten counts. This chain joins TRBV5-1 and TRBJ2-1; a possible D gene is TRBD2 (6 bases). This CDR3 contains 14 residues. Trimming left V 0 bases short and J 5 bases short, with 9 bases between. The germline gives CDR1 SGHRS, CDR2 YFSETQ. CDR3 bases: TGCGCCAGCAGCTTGGGGGACTTACACAATGAGCAGTTCTTC. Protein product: CASSLGDLHNEQFF.

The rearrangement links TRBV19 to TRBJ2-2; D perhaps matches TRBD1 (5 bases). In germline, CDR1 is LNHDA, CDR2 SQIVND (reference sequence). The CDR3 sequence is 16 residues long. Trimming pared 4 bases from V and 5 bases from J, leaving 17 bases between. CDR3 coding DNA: TGTGCCAGTAGTACAACTCGGACACGCAATACCGGGGAGCTGTTTTTT. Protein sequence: CASSTTRTRNTGELFF.

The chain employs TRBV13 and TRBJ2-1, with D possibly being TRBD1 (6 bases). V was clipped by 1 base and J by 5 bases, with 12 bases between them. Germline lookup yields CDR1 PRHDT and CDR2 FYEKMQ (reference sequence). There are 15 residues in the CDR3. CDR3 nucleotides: TGTGCCAGCAGCTTAGTGGGGGCGTTTAACAATGAGCAGTTCTTC. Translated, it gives CASSLVGAFNNEQFF.

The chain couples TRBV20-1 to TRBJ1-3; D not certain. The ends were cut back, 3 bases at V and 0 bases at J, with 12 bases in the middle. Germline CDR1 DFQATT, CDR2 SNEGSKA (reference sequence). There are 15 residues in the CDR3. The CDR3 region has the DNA TGCAGTGCTAGTAGTTCGGGGTACTCTGGAAACACCATATATTTT. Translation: CSASSSGYSGNTIYF.

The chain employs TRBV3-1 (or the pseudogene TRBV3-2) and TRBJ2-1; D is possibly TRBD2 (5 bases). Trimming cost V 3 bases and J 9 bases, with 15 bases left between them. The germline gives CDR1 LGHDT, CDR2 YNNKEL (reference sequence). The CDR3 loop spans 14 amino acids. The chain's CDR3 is CASSQEAEWGEQFF. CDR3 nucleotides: TGTGCCAGCAGCCAGGAGGCCGAGTGGGGTGAGCAGTTCTTC.

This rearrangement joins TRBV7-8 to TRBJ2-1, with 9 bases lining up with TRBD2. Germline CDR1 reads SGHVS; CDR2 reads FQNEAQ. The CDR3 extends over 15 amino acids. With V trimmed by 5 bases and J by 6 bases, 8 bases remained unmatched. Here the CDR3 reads CASSRGLAMGNEQFF. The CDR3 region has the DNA TGTGCCAGCAGCCGAGGACTAGCGATGGGCAATGAGCAGTTCTTC.

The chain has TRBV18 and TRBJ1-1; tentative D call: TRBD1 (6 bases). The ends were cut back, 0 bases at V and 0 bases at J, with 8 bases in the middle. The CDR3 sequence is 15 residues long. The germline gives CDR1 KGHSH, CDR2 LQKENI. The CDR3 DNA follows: TGTGCCAGCTCACCACCCAGGGGTATGAACACTGAAGCTTTCTTT. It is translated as CASSPPRGMNTEAFF. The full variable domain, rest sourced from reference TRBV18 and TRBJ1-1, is NAGVMQNPRHLVRRRGQEARLRCSPMKGHSHVYWYRQLPEEGLKFMVYLQKENIIDESGMPKERFSAEFPKEGPSILRIQQVVRGDSAAYFCASSPPRGMNTEAFFGQGTRLTVV.

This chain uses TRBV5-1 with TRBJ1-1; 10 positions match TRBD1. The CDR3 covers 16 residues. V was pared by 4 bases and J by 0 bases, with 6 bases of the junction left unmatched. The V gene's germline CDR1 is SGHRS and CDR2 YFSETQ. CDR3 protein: CASSPGQGRMNTEAFF. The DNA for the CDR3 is TGCGCCAGCAGCCCGGGACAGGGGCGTATGAACACTGAAGCTTTCTTT.